The rows below give T cell receptor beta chains drawn from one sample of a study of shared clonotypes between healthy human individuals. The assay was immunoSEQ multiplex PCR, and TCRdb's table has in-frame clones only and misses some. The table lists about 2 million clones, roughly 95% of them singletons, with under 0.15% in the top ten. Sequencing input: naive CD4+ T cells sorted from blood. These receptors all stem from a young man in good health. Both conserved end residues are part of each CDR3. Each record gives: clone size, D gene, J gene, V gene, CDR3 protein, CDR3 DNA. D genes are given only for firm matches. Size is stated for part of the rows, as once, few or many counts, or as a class when the clone is expanded.

-	-	TRBJ2-7	TRBV6-1	CASSREIAYEQYF	TGTGCCAGCAGCAGGGAAATCGCCTACGAGCAGTACTTC
-	-	TRBJ1-2	TRBV30	CAWSGIFNYGYTF	TGTGCCTGGAGCGGGATATTTAACTATGGCTACACCTTC
-	TRBD1	TRBJ1-5	TRBV19	CASSIQGAGNQPQHF	TGTGCCAGTAGTATTCAGGGGGCCGGCAATCAGCCCCAGCATTTT
few	-	TRBJ1-3	TRBV6-5	CASSTGPTIYF	TGTGCCAGCAGTACTGGGCCCACCATATATTTT
-	-	TRBJ2-5	TRBV10-2	CASRPLTNQETQYF	TGCGCCAGCAGGCCCCTAACGAACCAAGAGACCCAGTACTTC
-	TRBD1	TRBJ2-7	TRBV18	CASSPTGQGALGTSEQYF	TGTGCCAGCTCACCGACGGGACAGGGGGCCTTAGGTACGAGCGAGCAGTACTTC
-	TRBD1	TRBJ2-7	TRBV6-1	CASRDRDRGSYEQYF	TGTGCCAGCAGAGACCGGGACAGGGGGTCCTACGAGCAGTACTTC
-	-	TRBJ1-3	TRBV30	CAWRSVKGSSGNTIYF	TGTGCCTGGAGATCGGTTAAGGGCAGCTCTGGAAACACCATATATTTT
-	-	TRBJ1-2	TRBV10-3	CAISEGTPSYTF	TGTGCCATCAGTGAAGGGACTCCGAGCTACACCTTC
-	TRBD2	TRBJ2-5	TRBV6-1	CASTLAGGKETQYF	TGTGCCAGCACTCTAGCGGGAGGGAAAGAGACCCAGTACTTC
-	TRBD1	TRBJ1-5	TRBV29-1	CSAQQGNQPQHF	TGCAGCGCCCAACAGGGGAATCAGCCCCAGCATTTT
-	-	TRBJ2-7	TRBV6-5	CASSPAASYEQYF	TGTGCCAGCTCTCCGGCAGCCTCCTACGAGCAGTACTTC
-	TRBD1	TRBJ1-5	TRBV6-5	CASSPRGRGQPQHF	TGTGCCAGCAGCCCCAGGGGCAGGGGGCAGCCCCAGCATTTT
-	TRBD2	TRBJ2-1	TRBV2	CASSEGGLANNEQFF	TGTGCCAGCAGTGAAGGTGGACTAGCTAACAATGAGCAGTTCTTC
-	-	TRBJ1-1	TRBV6-5	CASSPVLGENTEAFF	TGTGCCAGCAGCCCAGTTTTGGGGGAGAACACTGAAGCTTTCTTT
-	TRBD1	TRBJ2-3	TRBV25-1	CASSAGTGASMMTDTQYF	TGTGCCAGCAGTGCTGGGACAGGGGCCTCCATGATGACAGATACGCAGTATTTT
-	TRBD2	TRBJ2-3	TRBV5-1	CASSMLAGGSTDTQYF	TGCGCCAGCAGCATGTTAGCGGGGGGTAGCACAGATACGCAGTATTTT
-	TRBD1	TRBJ2-1	TRBV11-2	CASSLAQGARNEQFF	TGTGCCAGCAGCTTAGCACAGGGGGCGCGAAATGAGCAGTTCTTC
-	-	TRBJ1-3	TRBV4-3	CASSQAGGAGNTIYF	TGCGCCAGCAGCCAAGCCGGGGGCGCTGGAAACACCATATATTTT
-	TRBD2	TRBJ2-3	TRBV5-1	CASSLAGGGITDTQYF	TGCGCCAGCAGCTTGGCTGGCGGGGGGATCACAGATACGCAGTATTTT
-	-	TRBJ1-2	TRBV6-5	CASSYSGRANYGYTF	TGTGCCAGCAGTTACTCGGGCAGGGCCAACTATGGCTACACCTTC
-	-	TRBJ1-5	TRBV28	CASSLTGWSNQPQHF	TGTGCCAGCAGTTTAACAGGGTGGAGCAATCAGCCCCAGCATTTT
-	TRBD2	TRBJ2-1	TRBV4-1	CASSLGLAGYNEQFF	TGCGCCAGCAGCCTCGGACTAGCGGGTTACAATGAGCAGTTCTTC
-	-	TRBJ1-5	TRBV6-1	CASSEVVAGQVSNQPQHF	TGTGCCAGCAGTGAAGTGGTTGCCGGGCAGGTTAGCAATCAGCCCCAGCATTTT
-	-	TRBJ2-7	TRBV5-1	CASSLSRDIKGEQYF	TGCGCCAGCAGCTTGAGCCGGGACATAAAAGGCGAGCAGTACTTC
-	-	TRBJ2-3	TRBV25-1	CASSSFTDTQYF	TGTGCCAGCAGTTCTTTCACAGATACGCAGTATTTT
-	-	TRBJ2-7	TRBV19	CASSIAGASYEQYF	TGTGCCAGTAGTATCGCGGGGGCCTCCTACGAGCAGTACTTC
-	-	TRBJ1-2	TRBV5-1	CASSLGGLSGYTF	TGCGCCAGCAGCTTAGGAGGGTTATCTGGCTACACCTTC